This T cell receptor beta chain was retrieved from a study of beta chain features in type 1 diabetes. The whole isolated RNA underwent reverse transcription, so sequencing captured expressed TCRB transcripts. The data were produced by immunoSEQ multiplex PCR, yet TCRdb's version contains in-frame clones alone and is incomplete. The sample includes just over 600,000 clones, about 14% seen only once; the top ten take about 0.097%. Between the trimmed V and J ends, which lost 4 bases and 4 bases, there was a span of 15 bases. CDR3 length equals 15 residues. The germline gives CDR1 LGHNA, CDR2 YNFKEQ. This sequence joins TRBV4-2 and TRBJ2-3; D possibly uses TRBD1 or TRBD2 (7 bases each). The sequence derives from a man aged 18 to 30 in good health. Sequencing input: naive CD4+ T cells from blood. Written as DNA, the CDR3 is TGTGCCAGCAGCCTGGGAGGGGGCGTCGCAGATACGCAGTATTTT. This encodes CASSLGGGVADTQYF.